This TCR beta chain was retrieved from a study of blood T cells in healthy people across ages. The study, taken as a whole, reports: Expanded clonotype shifts may have been confounded, as the donors had an unknown CMV status.

The V end was cut by 5 bases, the J end by 5 bases, with 18 bases between. Germline lookup yields CDR1 LGHNT and CDR2 FRNRAP. The CDR3 is 15 amino acids. As concerns this clonotype: Its specificity is unknown.

Primers used in a second PCR of roughly 7 to 12 cycles were a sample-barcoded 5' primer and a J-beta primer mix. MiXCR, applied by TCRdb to the 5' RACE reads, yields one record per CDR3 protein. The table has 550,000 to 700,000 distinct CDR3 sequences, 27% seen once. Sequenced: blood. The TCR sequence derives from a woman in her 70s in good health. The chain is built from TRBV12-5 and TRBJ1-2; a weak D match, TRBD1 (5 bases). DNA for the CDR3: TGTGCTAGTGGTCAAGGTTCACCGAGGGGATATGGCTACACCTTC. It translates to CASGQGSPRGYGYTF.